The entry below gives a single T cell receptor beta chain sequence along with its context. Antigen unknown. The PCR made use of 60 Vbeta and 13 Jbeta primers. Profiled with immunoSEQ multiplex PCR; TCRdb holds only in-frame clones, not every one. The table records under 200,000 clones, 68% of them present only once. These data are taken from a study of cytomegalovirus exposure and HLA in healthy donors. Study background: An earlier analysis identified 120 million or so unique TCR beta sequences in about 170 million T cells.

V gave up 5 bases and J gave up 0 bases; unmatched junction bases: 3. Germline V gene sequence: CDR1 SGHAT, CDR2 FQNNGV. This CDR3 has 15 amino acids. Overall study findings and caveats: Evidence from a later analysis indicated that most CMV-associated TCR beta chains looked HLA-restricted.

This sequence originates from a woman in her thirties or forties in good health and CMV-seropositive. The J gene is TRBJ2-1, the V gene TRBV11-2, with TRBD2 identical over 8 bases. Sequencing was performed on PBMCs. CDR3 amino acids: CASSRGGSSYNEQFF. As DNA, the CDR3 is TGTGCCAGCAGCCGCGGGGGGAGCTCCTACAATGAGCAGTTCTTC.